These 19 T cell receptor beta chains were all obtained from the same sample, sequenced in a study of PD-1 blockade in classical Hodgkin lymphoma. Time point here: cycle 4 day 1 (C4D1), after about 6 weeks of nivolumab. Every one of the patients relapsed after autologous stem cell transplantation (brentuximab vedotin exposure was variable). The table came from immunoSEQ multiplex PCR; TCRdb's copy has only in-frame clones and leaves some out. In the table there are fewer than 100,000 clones, about 92% of which are singletons. Sequences were derived from peripheral blood mononuclear cells (PBMCs), sampled before the fourth cycle of nivolumab. The receptors were gathered from a human donor with classical Hodgkin lymphoma.

The rearrangement links TRBV5-1 to TRBJ2-2, with 12 bases identical to TRBD1. The V gene end was trimmed by 3 bases and the J gene end by 6 bases; junction bases not matched to a gene: 3. Germline V gene sequence: CDR1 SGHRS, CDR2 YFSETQ. This CDR3 comprises 15 residues. The CDR3 loop reads CASSSRDRGPGELFF. For the CDR3, the DNA is TGCGCCAGCAGCTCCCGGGACAGGGGGCCCGGGGAGCTGTTTTTT. Combining the CDR3 with reference TRBV5-1 and TRBJ2-2 gives the whole variable domain KAGVTQTPRYLIKTRGQQVTLSCSPISGHRSVSWYQQTPGQGLQFLFEYFSETQRNKGNFPGRFSGRQFSNSRSEMNVSTLELGDSALYLCASSSRDRGPGELFFGEGSRLTVL.

The chain has TRBV19 and TRBJ2-6, with D possibly being TRBD2 (5 bases). Per germline, CDR1 LNHDA and CDR2 SQIVND (reference sequence). V lost 4 bases, J lost 0 bases, and 7 bases lay in between. This CDR3 spans 15 amino acids. The CDR3 coding sequence is TGTGCCAGTAGTAGAGGGAACTCTGGGGCCAACGTCCTGACTTTC. It encodes CASSRGNSGANVLTF.

This clone appeared once. This sequence joins TRBV6-9 and TRBJ2-5, with 11 bases matching TRBD1. Germline V CDR1 and CDR2: MNHGY, SVAAGI. The length of the CDR3 is 18 residues. V was pared by 5 bases and J by 2 bases, with 13 bases of the junction left unmatched. CDR3 region: CASSVPPPGTGGQETQYF. Here the CDR3 DNA reads TGTGCCAGCAGTGTACCCCCCCCCGGGACAGGGGGGCAAGAGACCCAGTACTTC.

V and J are TRBV6-5 and TRBJ1-1; D uncertain. V was cut by 5 bases and J by 1 base, with 11 bases left in between. CDR3 length: 14 amino acids. Germline CDR1 MNHEY, CDR2 SVGAGI. In DNA form, the CDR3 reads TGTGCCAGCAGTAAAATCCGACAGAACACTGAAGCTTTCTTT. Encoded protein: CASSKIRQNTEAFF.

A remark on this clone: Other DNA sequences in the sample encode the same CDR3. This chain connects TRBV27 to TRBJ1-5; the D is unclear. V was trimmed by 6 bases and J by 0 bases, leaving 12 bases between them. The CDR3 spans 15 residues. Germline CDR1 MNHEY, CDR2 SMNVEV (reference sequence). The CDR3: CASSFLSNSNQPQHF. The CDR3 region has the DNA TGTGCCAGCAGCTTCTTGAGTAATAGCAATCAGCCCCAGCATTTT.

J is TRBJ1-1 and V is TRBV7-8; no reliable D call. The germline V and J ends were trimmed by 4 bases and 3 bases, with 12 bases remaining between them. The CDR3 is 14 amino acids. The germline gives CDR1 SGHVS, CDR2 FQNEAQ. The CDR3, as DNA: TGTGCCAGCAGCTCTCCCGTTCGGCACACTGAAGCTTTCTTT. This sequence encodes CASSSPVRHTEAFF.

The genes are TRBV18 and TRBJ2-7; possibly TRBD1 for D (5 bases). Trimming left V 3 bases short and J 0 bases short, with 18 bases between. CDR1 KGHSH and CDR2 LQKENI come from the germline V gene. The CDR3 is 17 residues long. The CDR3: CASSPKGYNRTSYEQYF. In DNA form, the CDR3 reads TGTGCCAGCTCACCCAAAGGTTATAACAGGACCTCCTACGAGCAGTACTTC.

This rearrangement joins TRBV5-1 to TRBJ2-5; no clear D gene. Germline CDR1 and CDR2: SGHRS and YFSETQ. This CDR3 is 12 amino acids long. With 4 bases removed from V and 4 bases from J, the gap between germline ends came to 8 bases. CDR3 sequence (DNA): TGCGCCAGCAGCCTCCGGCGAGAGACCCAGTACTTC. The encoded protein is CASSLRRETQYF.

CDR3 nucleotides: TGTGCCAGCAGCACTTCCTACGAGCAGTACTTC. This gives the protein CASSTSYEQYF. V gene TRBV27 combines with J gene TRBJ2-7; D gene ambiguous. CDR1 and CDR2 (germline): MNHEY, SMNVEV (reference sequence). This CDR3 is built from 11 residues. The V end lost 6 bases, the J end lost 1 base, and 4 bases lay between the germline ends.

This clone was recorded a few times. The chain couples TRBV12-1 to TRBJ1-5. TRBV12-1 is described as a pseudogene. The CDR3 runs 15 residues. Written as DNA, the CDR3 is TGTGCCAGCAGCTTATTCCTAAATAGCAATCAGCCCCAGCATTTT. Encoded protein: CASSLFLNSNQPQHF.

This chain joins TRBV7-9 and TRBJ1-4, with D tentatively TRBD1 (5 bases). The germline gives CDR1 SEHNR, CDR2 FQNEAQ (reference sequence). The CDR3 has 15 amino acids. Trimming took off 4 bases at V and 5 bases at J, with 14 bases between the two ends. The CDR3 spells CASSSQGLKNEKLFF. The CDR3 DNA reads TGTGCCAGCAGCTCCCAGGGTTTGAAGAATGAAAAACTGTTTTTT.

The J gene is TRBJ2-7, the V gene TRBV10-2, with TRBD2 identical over 12 bases. V shed 6 bases, J shed 4 bases, and the junction held 7 bases outside the gene matches. CDR1 is WSHSY, CDR2 SAAADI, per germline. CDR3 size: 15 residues. CDR3 sequence reads: CASRQLAGGVYEQYF. The CDR3 nucleotides are TGCGCCAGCAGGCAACTAGCGGGAGGAGTTTACGAGCAGTACTTC.

This sequence joins TRBV6-5 and TRBJ2-3; no clear D gene. This CDR3 region has 13 residues. V lost 6 bases and J lost 5, with 12 bases in between. Germline V gene sequence: CDR1 MNHEY, CDR2 SVGAGI. CDR3 in amino acids: CASRADLLDTQYF. The CDR3 coding sequence is TGTGCCAGCAGAGCCGACTTACTAGATACGCAGTATTTT.

The chain links TRBV5-1 to TRBJ2-1; the match to TRBD1 covers 9 bases. The CDR3 is made up of 16 amino acids. V was pared by 2 bases and J by 3 bases, with 6 bases of the junction left unmatched. Germline CDR1 reads SGHRS; CDR2 reads YFSETQ. This CDR3 is CASSLRQGGIYNEQFF. The CDR3 DNA follows: TGCGCCAGCAGCTTACGACAGGGGGGAATCTACAATGAGCAGTTCTTC.

V gene TRBV10-3 combines with J gene TRBJ2-7; no firm D call. The CDR3 has 11 residues. Trimming removed 4 bases at V and 6 bases at J, with 7 bases between. CDR1 is ENHRY and CDR2 is SYGVKD in the germline V gene. CDR3 nucleotide sequence: TGTGCCATCAGTGGGCTCGCCGAGCAGTACTTC. It specifies CAISGLAEQYF.

The chain combines TRBV7-9 with TRBJ2-5, with 10 nucleotides matching TRBD2. V was pared by 5 bases and J by 2 bases, with 8 bases of the junction left unmatched. From germline, CDR1 is SEHNR and CDR2 FQNEAQ (reference sequence). CDR3 size: 16 residues. CDR3 in DNA: TGTGCCAGCAGCCCATCCCGGACTAGCGGTCAAGAGACCCAGTACTTC. Its translation: CASSPSRTSGQETQYF.

The chain employs TRBV28 and TRBJ2-7; possibly TRBD1 for D (6 bases). CDR1 and CDR2 (germline): MDHEN, SYDVKM. CDR3 length equals 12 residues. The ends were cut back, 6 bases at V and 6 bases at J, with 12 bases in the middle. Here the CDR3 DNA reads TGTGCCAGCAGCCGGACAGTATCCGAGCAGTACTTC. As protein: CASSRTVSEQYF. Together with reference TRBV28 and TRBJ2-7, the CDR3 gives the full variable domain: DVKVTQSSRYLVKRTGEKVFLECVQDMDHENMFWYRQDPGLGLRLIYFSYDVKMKEKGDIPEGYSVSREKKERFSLILESASTNQTSMYLCASSRTVSEQYFGPGTRLTVT.

This clone came up once. The V call is TRBV28, the J call TRBJ1-2; D is perhaps TRBD1 (6 bases). Germline V gene lookup returns CDR1 MDHEN and CDR2 SYDVKM. This CDR3 spans 15 amino acids. The V end was cut by 0 bases, the J end by 1 base, with 9 bases between. The CDR3 bases are TGTGCCAGCAGTTTATGGGACAGAGATAACTATGGCTACACCTTC. It encodes CASSLWDRDNYGYTF.

The CDR3: CASSLSGYEQYF. CDR3 nucleotides: TGTGCCAGCAGCTTATCGGGCTACGAGCAGTACTTC. The chain joins TRBV7-6 to TRBJ2-7, with unresolved D. The CDR3 spans 12 residues. CDR1 is SGHVS and CDR2 is FNYEAQ in the germline V gene. Between the trimmed V and J ends, which lost 2 bases and 3 bases, there was a span of 5 bases.